The TCR beta chain described here comes from a study of persistence of HIV-infected CD4 T cells. About the study: Up to roughly 200 mL blood was drawn at multiple time points; a couple of donors had single-time leukapheresis.

A word on this clone: Antigen: not known.

Sequencing used immunoSEQ version 4 in survey mode. Data came from immunoSEQ multiplex PCR; TCRdb stores just in-frame clones and leaves some out. The sample yields about 36,000 clones, 85% to 90% seen once. An overlapping HIV-1 Gag peptide pool stimulated these cells at 0.95 to 1 ug/peptide/mL. Sorted nonresponding memory CD4+ T cells were CD40L-negative, CD69-negative, CD45RO-high. This clonotype was obtained from an adult with HIV. The donor label of this sample is uncertain. The sample here was cultured CD4+ T cells from PBMCs, taken from a patient who received antiretroviral therapy.

The CDR3 here is CASSTGGVVGGYTF. The CDR3 DNA sequence: TGTGCCAGCAGTACAGGGGGCGTAGTTGGTGGCTACACCTTC. The chain couples TRBV6-5 to TRBJ1-2, with TRBD1 matching over 9 bases. J lost 7 bases, V lost 5 bases, and 8 bases had no gene match. The germline gives CDR1 MNHEY, CDR2 SVGAGI. The CDR3 runs 14 residues.